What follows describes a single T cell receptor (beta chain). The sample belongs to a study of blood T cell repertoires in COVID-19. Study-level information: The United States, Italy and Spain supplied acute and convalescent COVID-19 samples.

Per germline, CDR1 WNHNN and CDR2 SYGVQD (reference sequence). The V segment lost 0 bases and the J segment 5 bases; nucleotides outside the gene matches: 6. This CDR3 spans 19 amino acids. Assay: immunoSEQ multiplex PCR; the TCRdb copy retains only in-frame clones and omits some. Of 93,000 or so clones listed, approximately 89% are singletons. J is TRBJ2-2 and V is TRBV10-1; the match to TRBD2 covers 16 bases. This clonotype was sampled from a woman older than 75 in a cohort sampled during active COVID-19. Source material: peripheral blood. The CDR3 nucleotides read TGCGCCAGCAGTGAGTCGGGACTAGCGGGAGGGCGGTGGACCGGGGAGCTGTTTTTT. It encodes CASSESGLAGGRWTGELFF.